Listed below are T cell receptor beta chains from one sample, sequenced in a study of blood T cell repertoires in COVID-19. Here immunoSEQ multiplex PCR was the method, and the copy in TCRdb shows in-frame clones only, minus some. The sample has some 56,000 clones; about four fifths are singletons. Sequenced sample: peripheral blood. These receptors came from an elderly man with COVID-19, enrolled during active disease. Each CDR3 is given with its conserved first and last residue. The D gene is left open where the match is weak. Not all rows give a size; the values are once, few, many and, for expanded clones, a class.

clone_size	d_call	v_call	j_call	cdr3_aa	cdr3_nt
NA	NA	TRBV6-5	TRBJ2-1	CASSRGQIGPNEQFF	TGTGCCAGCAGCCGAGGACAGATAGGGCCTAATGAGCAGTTCTTC
few	NA	TRBV27	TRBJ1-5	CASSNRLTVDVASNQPQHF	TGTGCCAGCAGTAACCGCCTGACAGTAGACGTGGCTAGCAATCAGCCCCAGCATTTT
NA	TRBD2	TRBV7-2	TRBJ2-1	CASSPGGSLYNEQFF	TGTGCCAGCAGCCCCGGCGGGAGCCTCTACAATGAGCAGTTCTTC
NA	TRBD2	TRBV5-4	TRBJ2-2	CASSQILAGPGELFF	TGTGCCAGCAGCCAAATTTTAGCGGGGCCCGGGGAGCTGTTTTTT
NA	TRBD1	TRBV9	TRBJ2-7	CASSPRSRTGTQYF	TGTGCCAGCAGCCCCCGTAGTAGGACAGGGACACAGTACTTC
NA	NA	TRBV6-5	TRBJ1-6	CASSYSWGNSPLHF	TGTGCCAGCAGTTACTCGTGGGGCAATTCACCCCTCCACTTT
NA	TRBD1	TRBV19	TRBJ2-1	CASSGWTGGENEQFF	TGTGCCAGTAGTGGGTGGACAGGCGGAGAGAATGAGCAGTTCTTC
NA	TRBD2	TRBV11-3	TRBJ2-1	CASSSRGSGSGEQFF	TGTGCCAGCAGCTCACGTGGTAGCGGGAGCGGGGAGCAGTTCTTC
once	NA	TRBV9	TRBJ1-6	CASSADPGLADSPLHF	TGTGCCAGCAGCGCGGACCCAGGGCTGGCGGATTCACCCCTCCACTTT
NA	TRBD1	TRBV4-3	TRBJ2-1	CASSLGQGTYNEQFF	TGCGCCAGCAGCCTTGGACAGGGGACCTACAATGAGCAGTTCTTC
NA	NA	TRBV7-2	TRBJ1-5	CASSLGGKFNQPQHF	TGTGCCAGCAGCTTAGGAGGGAAATTCAATCAGCCCCAGCATTTT
NA	TRBD1	TRBV19	TRBJ1-2	CASRDRELSGYTF	TGTGCCAGTAGAGACAGGGAATTATCTGGCTACACCTTC
few	TRBD1	TRBV15	TRBJ1-2	CATSGEYGQAGYGYTF	TGTGCCACCAGCGGCGAATATGGACAGGCTGGGTATGGCTACACCTTC
NA	NA	TRBV6-5	TRBJ2-5	CASSYSRGETQYF	TGTGCCAGCAGTTACAGTAGGGGAGAGACCCAGTACTTC
NA	NA	TRBV10-3	TRBJ1-1	CAISDRGRGTEAFF	TGTGCCATCAGTGATCGCGGGCGGGGCACTGAAGCTTTCTTT
NA	TRBD1	TRBV27	TRBJ1-4	CASSLNAAQGGREKLFF	TGTGCCAGCAGTTTAAATGCGGCACAGGGGGGGCGTGAAAAACTGTTTTTT
NA	NA	TRBV6-2/TRBV6-3	TRBJ1-2	CASSPVRGGYGYTF	TGTGCCAGCAGCCCCGTAAGGGGGGGCTATGGCTACACCTTC
NA	TRBD1	TRBV2	TRBJ1-1	CASSAPDRGVTEAFF	TGTGCCAGCAGTGCCCCAGACAGGGGTGTCACTGAAGCTTTCTTT
NA	NA	TRBV2	TRBJ2-1	CASSLTRSYNEQFF	TGTGCCAGCAGTCTGACACGCTCCTACAATGAGCAGTTCTTC